A single sample gave rise to the 18 T cell receptor beta chains below, sequenced in a study of shared clonotypes between healthy human individuals. Clones were read by immunoSEQ multiplex PCR, and TCRdb kept only the in-frame ones, dropping some. The repertoire includes 1.4 million or so clones, 98% of them detected once, and over 0.3% sits in the top ten. What was sequenced was naive CD4+ T cells sorted from blood. Subset reported: CD45RA+ positively selected. The receptors come from a young man in good health.

This chain uses TRBV27 with TRBJ2-1; 7 bases are a match to TRBD1. In germline, CDR1 is MNHEY, CDR2 SMNVEV (reference sequence). This CDR3 has 16 amino acids. Trimming took 6 bases from V and 4 from J; bases not matched to a gene: 12. CDR3 coding DNA: TGTGCCAGCAGCCTACCACAGGGGATAGGTTACAATGAGCAGTTCTTC. Translating it yields CASSLPQGIGYNEQFF.

The chain joins TRBV27 to TRBJ2-7, with D perhaps matching TRBD1 (5 bases). The length of the CDR3 is 15 residues. V was shortened by 0 bases and J by 2 bases, with 11 bases between the two germline ends. The germline gives CDR1 MNHEY, CDR2 SMNVEV (reference sequence). The CDR3 DNA reads TGTGCCAGCAGTTTATCAGCAGGGCAGCCCTACGAGCAGTACTTC. It specifies CASSLSAGQPYEQYF.

The chain couples TRBV29-1 to TRBJ1-5; D gene ambiguous. Germline V gene data show CDR1 as SQVTM and CDR2 as ANQGSEA. V lost 7 bases and J lost 4, with 11 bases in between. The CDR3 contains 12 residues. This chain's CDR3 is CSAIDGNQPQHF. The CDR3 bases are TGCAGCGCTATCGACGGGAATCAGCCCCAGCATTTT.

The V call is TRBV18, the J call TRBJ2-5; TRBD1 matches at 7 bases. Trimming cost V 0 bases and J 1 base; bases outside gene matches: 2. Germline CDR1 is KGHSH and CDR2 is LQKENI. The CDR3 loop spans 15 amino acids. The CDR3: CASSPPGTVQETQYF. The CDR3 bases are TGTGCCAGCTCACCACCCGGGACAGTCCAAGAGACCCAGTACTTC.

The chain is built from TRBV19 and TRBJ1-4; D gene uncertain. V shed 5 bases and J shed 14 bases, with 15 bases lying between them. The germline gives CDR1 LNHDA, CDR2 SQIVND (reference sequence). This CDR3 region has 12 residues. The CDR3 loop is CASSPSGISLFF. The DNA for the CDR3 is TGTGCCAGTAGTCCCTCGGGGATTAGTCTGTTTTTT.

Concerning this clone: This sample also contains other DNA sequences that code for the same CDR3. V usage is TRBV27 and J usage is TRBJ2-2; no reliable D call. The CDR3 totals 13 residues. Germline V gene sequence: CDR1 MNHEY, CDR2 SMNVEV (reference sequence). Trimming left V 1 base short and J 7 bases short, with 7 bases between. CDR3 sequence (DNA): TGTGCCAGCAGTTTATGGGTGAGCGGGGAGCTGTTTTTT. It is translated as CASSLWVSGELFF.

The genes are TRBV9 and TRBJ2-7; no clear D. CDR1 and CDR2 from the germline V gene are SGDLS and YYNGEE. The CDR3 consists of 15 residues. The V end was cut by 0 bases, the J end by 2 bases, with 12 bases between. As DNA, the CDR3 is TGTGCCAGCAGCGTAGTACTTCCAATCCCCTACGAGCAGTACTTC. Protein product: CASSVVLPIPYEQYF.

This clone came up once. This chain uses TRBV7-9 with TRBJ2-3; 7 nucleotides line up with TRBD2. Unmatched junction bases numbered 6, after V lost 3 bases and J lost 0 bases. The CDR3 is made up of 16 amino acids. CDR1 SEHNR and CDR2 FQNEAQ come from the germline V gene (reference sequence). The CDR3 loop reads CASSLVAGASTDTQYF. The DNA of the CDR3 is TGTGCCAGCAGCTTGGTAGCGGGCGCTAGCACAGATACGCAGTATTTT. The full variable domain, rest sourced from reference TRBV7-9 and TRBJ2-3, is DTGVSQNPRHKITKRGQNVTFRCDPISEHNRLYWYRQTLGQGPEFLTYFQNEAQLEKSRLLSDRFSAERPKGSFSTLEIQRTEQGDSAMYLCASSLVAGASTDTQYFGPGTRLTVL.

The chain employs TRBV18 and TRBJ2-1, with TRBD1 identical over 12 bases. V dropped 4 bases and J dropped 7; count of bases not matched to a gene: 5. The CDR3 contains 15 residues. The germline CDR1 and CDR2 sequences are KGHSH and LQKENI. The chain's CDR3 is CASSRGQGAGNEQFF. The CDR3 coding sequence is TGTGCCAGCTCACGGGGACAGGGGGCTGGGAATGAGCAGTTCTTC.

V gene TRBV20-1 combines with J gene TRBJ2-3; D remains ambiguous. The CDR3 spans 11 residues. Germline V gives CDR1 DFQATT, CDR2 SNEGSKA (reference sequence). The ends were cut back, 5 bases at V and 6 bases at J, with 9 bases in the middle. Written as DNA, the CDR3 is TGCAGTGCTGATCGGGCCGATACGCAGTATTTT. Translating it yields CSADRADTQYF.

The chain links TRBV11-3 to TRBJ2-7; a possible D gene is TRBD1 (6 bases). Trimming shortened V by 5 bases and J by 0 bases, and 8 bases separated the two germline ends. There are 13 residues in the CDR3. Germline V lookup: CDR1 SGHNT, CDR2 YENEEA. For the CDR3, the DNA is TGTGCCAGCAGCAGGGGGAACTCCTACGAGCAGTACTTC. Its translation is CASSRGNSYEQYF.

The chain employs TRBV6-1 and TRBJ2-1, with a possible D match to TRBD1 (5 bases). Germline V gene lookup returns CDR1 MNHNS and CDR2 SASEGT. This CDR3 has 13 residues. Trimming left V 6 bases short and J 11 bases short, with 17 bases between. CDR3 sequence: CASSPGHSTKQFF. CDR3 nucleotide sequence: TGTGCCAGCAGCCCCGGACACTCCACCAAGCAGTTCTTC.

In DNA form, the CDR3 reads TGTGCCAGCAGTTACCAAGGGGACTATGGCTACACCTTC. Translation gives CASSYQGDYGYTF. The rearrangement uses TRBV6-6 and TRBJ1-2, with D possibly being TRBD1 (5 bases). Germline V lookup: CDR1 MNHNY, CDR2 SVGAGI (reference sequence). The CDR3 is 13 amino acids. V was clipped by 2 bases and J by 3 bases, with 7 bases between them.

The rearrangement links TRBV6-6 to TRBJ2-2; the D is unclear. Trimming removed 4 bases at V and 3 bases at J, with 15 bases between. This CDR3 contains 16 residues. Looked up from germline, CDR1 is MNHNY and CDR2 is SVGAGI (reference sequence). The CDR3 is CASSLDSPRDTGELFF. CDR3 coding DNA: TGTGCCAGCAGTTTAGACTCTCCCCGGGACACCGGGGAGCTGTTTTTT.

V gene TRBV7-9 combines with J gene TRBJ2-3; 9 bases map to TRBD2. V was clipped by 4 bases and J by 5 bases; unmatched bases: 16. Germline assignment: CDR1 SEHNR and CDR2 FQNEAQ (reference sequence). The CDR3 runs to 18 residues. The CDR3 loop is CASSSAPLGGRAGDTQYF. The CDR3 DNA sequence: TGTGCCAGCAGCTCGGCCCCACTGGGCGGGAGGGCGGGAGATACGCAGTATTTT.

This chain uses TRBV15 with TRBJ2-5; a weak D match, TRBD2 (6 bases). V was cut by 1 base and J by 5 bases, with 11 bases left in between. Germline V gene data show CDR1 as LNHNV and CDR2 as YYDKDF (reference sequence). The CDR3 runs to 14 residues. As DNA, the CDR3 is TGTGCCACCAGCAGAGTGACTAGTCATGAGACCCAGTACTTC. Encoded protein: CATSRVTSHETQYF.

V gene TRBV28 combines with J gene TRBJ1-1, with D possibly being TRBD1 (6 bases). The CDR3 extends over 16 amino acids. Deletions cut 3 bases from V and 0 bases from J, with 14 bases between. CDR1 is MDHEN, CDR2 SYDVKM, per germline. CDR3 DNA: TGTGCCAGCAGTTTTTTCCGGACAGCTTTGAACACTGAAGCTTTCTTT. It encodes CASSFFRTALNTEAFF.

V usage is TRBV10-1 and J usage is TRBJ1-1, with a possible D match to TRBD1 (5 bases). CDR1 is WNHNN, CDR2 SYGVQD, per germline (reference sequence). This CDR3 comprises 14 residues. Trimming stripped 2 bases from V and 11 bases from J, with 18 bases between. CDR3 DNA sequence: TGCGCCAGCAGTGAGAATGGGGCAGGGACTCTGGCTTTCTTT. This encodes CASSENGAGTLAFF.